This entry describes one TCR beta chain. This sample is drawn from a study of blood T cell repertoires in COVID-19. Study-level background: Sites in the United States, Italy and Spain provided acute and convalescent COVID-19 samples.

The data were produced by immunoSEQ multiplex PCR, yet TCRdb's version contains in-frame clones alone and is incomplete. Among 130,000 to 150,000 clones listed, approximately 80% were seen once. The CDR3 extends over 16 amino acids. Losses at the gene ends were 1 base for V and 7 bases for J; bases not matched to a gene: 8. Germline CDR1 is SGHTA and CDR2 is FQGNSA. This TCR was recovered from a woman in her forties with active or convalescent COVID-19. The sequenced material came from peripheral blood. V usage is TRBV7-2 and J usage is TRBJ2-7; TRBD2 aligns across 12 bases. CDR3 nucleotide sequence: TGTGCCAGCAGCTTAGGGGGACTAGCGGGCCGGGGGGAGCAGTACTTC. It encodes CASSLGGLAGRGEQYF.